One and the same sample provided the 6 T cell receptor beta chains below, sequenced in a study of T cell responses to AZD1222 COVID-19 vaccine. Data came from immunoSEQ multiplex PCR; TCRdb stores just in-frame clones and leaves some out. The sample has 100,000 or so clones, about nine tenths seen once. The sample here was peripheral blood, taken on day 0 of AZD1222 vaccination. Source of these receptors: an adult in good health.

J is TRBJ1-2 and V is TRBV7-2; TRBD1 might be the D (5 bases). The length of the CDR3 is 16 residues. Looked up from germline, CDR1 is SGHTA and CDR2 is FQGNSA. V gave up 1 base and J gave up 1 base, with 13 bases separating them. The CDR3 here is CASSLGSGGNNYGYTF. CDR3 DNA: TGTGCCAGCAGCTTAGGGTCTGGGGGAAATAACTATGGCTACACCTTC.

This clone was counted a few times. The chain links TRBV27 to TRBJ1-4; D perhaps matches TRBD1 (6 bases). Trimming took 4 bases from V and 5 from J, leaving 14 bases between them. The CDR3 is 15 residues long. Germline V gene data show CDR1 as MNHEY and CDR2 as SMNVEV (reference sequence). The CDR3 protein is CASSSVRDTNEKLFF. As DNA, the CDR3 is TGTGCCAGCAGTTCGGTCCGGGACACCAATGAAAAACTGTTTTTT.

V usage is TRBV7-8 and J usage is TRBJ2-7; 7 bases are a match to TRBD2. The length of the CDR3 is 19 residues. The germline gives CDR1 SGHVS, CDR2 FQNEAQ. V shed 2 bases and J 6 bases; nucleotides not matched to a gene: 22. The CDR3 protein is CASSLLGGDSRASNREQYF. In DNA form, the CDR3 reads TGTGCCAGCAGCTTACTGGGGGGGGACTCTAGAGCCAGCAACCGCGAGCAGTACTTC.

CDR3 amino acids: CASSMVGGNTGELFF. In DNA form, the CDR3 reads TGTGCCAGTAGTATGGTGGGAGGGAACACCGGGGAGCTGTTTTTT. The V and J genes are TRBV19 and TRBJ2-2; TRBD2 is a possible D gene (6 bases). Germline CDR1 and CDR2: LNHDA and SQIVND (reference sequence). V shed 3 bases and J shed 1 base, with 9 bases lying between them. This CDR3 has 15 amino acids.

The chain recombines TRBV28 with TRBJ2-7; possibly TRBD1 or TRBD2 for D (5 bases each). The CDR3 contains 14 residues. Trimming took off 1 base at V and 3 bases at J, with 10 bases between the two ends. Looked up from germline, CDR1 is MDHEN and CDR2 is SYDVKM. CDR3 nucleotide sequence: TGTGCCAGCAGTTTATTGGGGGAGAACTACGAGCAGTACTTC. Amino acids: CASSLLGENYEQYF.

J is TRBJ2-1 and V is TRBV25-1; 12 nucleotides line up with TRBD2. The CDR3 totals 17 residues. Germline V gene lookup returns CDR1 MGHDK and CDR2 SYGVNS. Losses at the gene ends were 7 bases for V and 4 bases for J; bases not matched to a gene: 11. This chain's CDR3 is CASTDRGLAGWYNEQFF. The CDR3 coding sequence is TGTGCCAGCACTGACCGCGGACTAGCGGGATGGTACAATGAGCAGTTCTTC.